This TCR beta chain was observed in a study of patients and donors after allogeneic stem cell transplantation. J gave up 5 bases and V 0 bases, and 2 bases lay outside the gene matches. The CDR3 extends over 13 amino acids. Germline lookup yields CDR1 SGHRS and CDR2 YFSETQ. Via MiXCR, TCRdb re-called the RT-PCR reads, giving one row per CDR3 protein. The sample shows 410,000 or so distinct CDR3 sequences, about a sixth of them seen only once. The sequence was obtained from a human donor who was either an allogeneic HSCT recipient or a stem cell or donor lymphocyte infusion donor (not recorded which). It is not recorded whose cells these are; they may come from a transplant donor. Sequencing was performed on blood, either unsorted or a sorted T cell fraction (not recorded which). The V gene is TRBV5-1, the J gene TRBJ2-7, with 7 bases matching TRBD2. The CDR3 spells CASSLVLANEQYF. CDR3 DNA: TGCGCCAGCAGCTTGGTACTAGCGAACGAGCAGTACTTC.